This TCR beta chain was found in a study of PD-1 blockade in classical Hodgkin lymphoma. TCRdb's copy holds only in-frame clones and misses some; the assay was immunoSEQ multiplex PCR. The top ten hold 7% to 9.5% of the sample, which has roughly 140,000 clones, about 78% seen once. There was relapse after autologous stem cell transplantation in every patient, and there was variation in brentuximab vedotin exposure. Germline trimming cut 6 bases from V and 3 bases from J; bases unmatched to any gene: 2. Germline CDR1 reads ENHRY; CDR2 reads SYGVKD. The CDR3 spans 12 residues. This chain uses TRBV10-3 with TRBJ2-7, with 7 nucleotides matching TRBD1. This TCR derives from a human donor with classical Hodgkin lymphoma. The sample consisted of peripheral blood mononuclear cells (PBMCs), taken before the second cycle of nivolumab. CDR3 DNA sequence: TGTGCCATCAGGGGACAGAACTACGAGCAGTACTTC. Translation: CAIRGQNYEQYF.